The rows below give T cell receptor beta chains drawn from one sample of a study of T cells expressing NK-cell markers. TCRdb reanalyzed the 5' RACE reads and collapses them to one entry per CDR3 protein, without DNA. Recorded for this sample: about 450,000 distinct CDR3 sequences. Sequenced input: blood T cells: a sorted CD56 or NKG2C T cell subset, CD4+ or CD8+ T cells, or bulk PBMC T cells (not recorded which). These receptors were collected from a woman between 18 and 70 years old in good health. CDR3s include the opening cysteine and the closing phenylalanine or tryptophan. Each record gives: J gene, V gene, CDR3 protein.

TRBJ1-2 | TRBV29-1 | CSVEPRSGARTNYGYTF
TRBJ2-7 | TRBV12-3/TRBV12-4 | CASRPGQGLGYEQYF
TRBJ1-1 | TRBV2 | CASSSGTGGREAFF
TRBJ2-3 | TRBV6-4 | CASSVTGGSTDTQYF
TRBJ1-5 | TRBV4-1 | CASSQGGQGSNQPQHF
TRBJ2-7 | TRBV6-2/TRBV6-3 | CASSYQRGPYEQYF
TRBJ1-1 | TRBV11-2 | CASSLETGGGNTEAFF
TRBJ2-1 | TRBV19 | CASTDWTVSYNEQFF
TRBJ2-1 | TRBV4-1 | CASRLAGTRTNEQFF
TRBJ1-1 | TRBV5-1 | CASSLVIHTEAFF
TRBJ2-1 | TRBV7-6 | CASSLAVGLNNEQFF
TRBJ1-6 | TRBV5-6 | CASSSGQGHASYNSPLHF
TRBJ2-3 | TRBV24-1 | CATSDLLAGVGTDTQYF
TRBJ2-1 | TRBV11-3 | CASSFHSGGGNEQFF
TRBJ2-1 | TRBV20-1 | CSARFLAGGWDNEQFF
TRBJ2-7 | TRBV7-9 | CASSLAGQGPYEQYF
TRBJ2-3 | TRBV18 | CASSPPVRGLHEDTQYF
TRBJ2-7 | TRBV20-1 | CSASGEGVYEQYF
TRBJ2-1 | TRBV11-2 | CASSLGPSSYNEQFF
TRBJ2-4 | TRBV28 | CASSRVRLNIQYF
TRBJ1-5 | TRBV12-3/TRBV12-4 | CASSFLGGTGGNQPQHF
TRBJ2-5 | TRBV11-2 | CASSQEQGRGWETQYF
TRBJ2-1 | TRBV7-3 | CASSLSRANSYNEQFF
TRBJ2-1 | TRBV29-1 | CSSGTQPFNEQFF
TRBJ2-3 | TRBV29-1 | CSVAGTPISTDTQYF
TRBJ2-4 | TRBV7-9 | CAIVAVAKNIQYF
TRBJ1-5 | TRBV20-1 | CSARGQGAGGPQHF
TRBJ1-2 | TRBV7-2 | CASSLELGTGLAYGYTF
TRBJ2-5 | TRBV20-1 | CSAPGGPKETQYF
TRBJ2-1 | TRBV19 | CASSRTGSDEQFF
TRBJ2-4 | TRBV7-2 | CASSFGGVAKNIQYF
TRBJ2-7 | TRBV5-1 | CASSLTPYSYEQYF
TRBJ2-1 | TRBV3-1 | CASSRRGLHNEQFF
TRBJ2-7 | TRBV6-1 | CASGRADTSYEQYF
TRBJ1-4 | TRBV6-1 | CASSPAGWRIEKLFF
TRBJ2-1 | TRBV6-5 | CASSFQQNNEQFF
TRBJ1-2 | TRBV7-8 | CASGEGYGYGYTF
TRBJ1-3 | TRBV12-3/TRBV12-4 | CATQTALGNTIYF
TRBJ2-5 | TRBV12-3/TRBV12-4 | CASTPRGFETQYF
TRBJ2-1 | TRBV20-1 | CSRAPSGMVNEQFF
TRBJ2-1 | TRBV18 | CASSTEAGLNYNEQFF
TRBJ1-1 | TRBV6-2/TRBV6-3 | CASSYDPWAGITEAFF
TRBJ2-1 | TRBV9 | CASSALPRGYNEQFF
TRBJ2-1 | TRBV3-1 | CASSHGERSGEQFF
TRBJ2-3 | TRBV19 | CASSLTSGRNLDTQYF
TRBJ1-1 | TRBV29-1 | CSVAPGVPEAFF
TRBJ2-1 | TRBV14 | CASSHSGTPYNEQFF
TRBJ2-7 | TRBV12-3/TRBV12-4 | CASSPSLGLVSYEQYF